These T cell receptor beta chains were read from a single sample in a study of T cell responses to AZD1222 COVID-19 vaccine. Sequencing used immunoSEQ multiplex PCR; TCRdb keeps in-frame clones, though not all of them. The sample contains roughly 15,000 clones, over 60% of which appear only once. This specimen consisted of peripheral blood, obtained 28 days after the second AZD1222 dose. The receptor set was obtained from an adult who received the AZD1222 COVID-19 vaccine. CDR3s include the opening cysteine and the closing phenylalanine or tryptophan. D genes are given only for firm matches. Expanded clones get a size class; other rows say once, few or many, or leave the size out.

NA	NA	TRBV3-1/TRBV3-2	TRBJ1-6	TGTGCCAGCAGCCCCGGACAGAATAATTCACCCCTCCACTTT	CASSPGQNNSPLHF
NA	NA	TRBV11-2	TRBJ1-1	TGTGCCAGCAGCCCGCGAGGGGGTTCTAGTACTAGCACTGAAGCTTTCTTT	CASSPRGGSSTSTEAFF
NA	NA	TRBV19	TRBJ1-2	TGTGCCAGTAGTATCGATGTCGCCGGTGGCTACACCTTC	CASSIDVAGGYTF
NA	TRBD1	TRBV11-3	TRBJ2-7	TGTGCCAGCAGCCCGGGACAGGACGTCGAGCAGTACTTC	CASSPGQDVEQYF
NA	NA	TRBV6-6	TRBJ2-7	TGTGCCAGCAGTTATAGTACCTACGAGCAGTACTTC	CASSYSTYEQYF
NA	NA	TRBV30	TRBJ1-1	TGTGCCTGGAGGAAACAGGCGGGCACTGAAGCTTTCTTT	CAWRKQAGTEAFF
NA	NA	TRBV7-8	TRBJ1-1	TGTGCCAGCAGCTTTTACGGAGGGGTGAACACTGAAGCTTTCTTT	CASSFYGGVNTEAFF
NA	NA	TRBV21-1	TRBJ2-5	TGTGCCAGCAGCTCTCACTGTCTAGCGGAGGAGACCCAGTACTTC	CASSSHCLAEETQYF
NA	TRBD2	TRBV5-1	TRBJ2-5	TGCGCCAGCAACCTGGGACTAGCGGGGGGGAGTCTAGAGACCCAGTACTTC	CASNLGLAGGSLETQYF
NA	NA	TRBV2	TRBJ1-3	TGTGCCAGCAGCCCTTCGGGGGCGAGAGGAAACACCATATATTTT	CASSPSGARGNTIYF
few	TRBD1	TRBV5-4	TRBJ2-3	TGTGCCAGCAGCTTGGGCCAGGGGGCAGGAGATACGCAGTATTTT	CASSLGQGAGDTQYF
NA	NA	TRBV18	TRBJ2-6	TGTGCCAGCTCGCTTACGGACGGCGCCTCTGGGGCCAACGTCCTGACTTTC	CASSLTDGASGANVLTF
NA	NA	TRBV7-2	TRBJ2-1	TGTGCCAGCAGCTCGGGGTCTCGCTCCTACAATGAGCAGTTCTTC	CASSSGSRSYNEQFF
NA	NA	TRBV18	TRBJ2-7	TGTGCCAGCTCACCACCGAGGGTGCCCTACGAGCAGTACTTC	CASSPPRVPYEQYF
NA	NA	TRBV2	TRBJ1-4	TGTGCCAGCAAGAAAGATGGTGCAACTAATGAAAAACTGTTTTTT	CASKKDGATNEKLFF
NA	NA	TRBV6-1	TRBJ2-2	TGTGCCAGCAGTGAACAGGGGCGGACCGGGGAGCTGTTTTTT	CASSEQGRTGELFF
NA	NA	TRBV19	TRBJ1-5	TGTGCCAGTTCCCAGGGCGGGACACATAGTTATAGCAATCAGCCCCAGCATTTT	CASSQGGTHSYSNQPQHF
NA	NA	TRBV14	TRBJ1-6	TGTGCCAGCAGCCAAGAAATAGGGTTTAATTCACCCCTCCACTTT	CASSQEIGFNSPLHF
NA	NA	TRBV5-4	TRBJ1-1	TGTGCCAGCAGCTTAGGGGATACTGAAGCTTTCTTT	CASSLGDTEAFF
NA	TRBD1	TRBV9	TRBJ1-2	TGTGCCAGCAGCGTAGAGGCAGGGGGAAGTGGCTACACCTTC	CASSVEAGGSGYTF
NA	TRBD1	TRBV30	TRBJ2-2	TGTGCCTGGCGACAGGGGGCGAACACCGGGGAGCTGTTTTTT	CAWRQGANTGELFF
NA	NA	TRBV5-4	TRBJ1-5	TGTGCCAGCAGCTTGGGTCCGGCGTATAATCAGCCCCAGCATTTT	CASSLGPAYNQPQHF
NA	NA	TRBV12-3/TRBV12-4	TRBJ1-5	TGTGCCAGCAGTTTATCAGGGAATCAGCCCCAGCATTTT	CASSLSGNQPQHF
NA	TRBD1	TRBV7-8	TRBJ2-2	TGTGCCAGCAGCTTAGCACAGGGGTGGGACACCGGGGAGCTGTTTTTT	CASSLAQGWDTGELFF
NA	NA	TRBV4-3	TRBJ2-3	TGCGCCAGCAGCCAAGTGTCTGTGGATACGCAGTATTTT	CASSQVSVDTQYF
once	NA	TRBV5-4	TRBJ2-7	TGTGCCAGCAGCTTGGAGTGGCAGGGTGACGAGCAGTACTTC	CASSLEWQGDEQYF
NA	NA	TRBV10-3	TRBJ1-6	TGTGCCATCAGTGAGTCGAGTCAGTATAATTCACCCCTCCACTTT	CAISESSQYNSPLHF